The 28 T cell receptor beta chains listed next were all sequenced from one sample in a study of response to subunit inactivated influenza vaccine. A single record per CDR3 protein comes from TCRdb applying MiXCR to the RT-PCR reads. The table shows 650,000 to 850,000 distinct CDR3 sequences, with about 15% occurring only once. The sequenced sample was PBMCs from blood, obtained roughly 2 weeks before vaccination. The receptor set was obtained from a man between 45 and 60 years old who received an inactivated influenza vaccine.

This clonotype was found a few times. The chain recombines TRBV5-1 with TRBJ2-1; 10 positions agree with TRBD1. The CDR3 runs 15 residues. Trimming removed 0 bases from V and 7 bases from J; junction bases left unmatched: 4. Germline V lookup: CDR1 SGHRS, CDR2 YFSETQ. The DNA of the CDR3 is TGCGCCAGCAGCTTGGGGACAGGGGGTCGGAATGAGCAGTTCTTC. Translated: CASSLGTGGRNEQFF. The whole variable domain, filled in from reference TRBV5-1 and TRBJ2-1, reads KAGVTQTPRYLIKTRGQQVTLSCSPISGHRSVSWYQQTPGQGLQFLFEYFSETQRNKGNFPGRFSGRQFSNSRSEMNVSTLELGDSALYLCASSLGTGGRNEQFFGPGTRLTVL.

This clonotype was observed at least ten times. The chain combines TRBV11-2 with TRBJ1-5; TRBD1 is a possible D gene (5 bases). The CDR3 is 13 residues long. Deletions cut 4 bases from V and 7 bases from J, with 11 bases between. Germline V gene lookup returns CDR1 SGHAT and CDR2 FQNNGV. The CDR3 DNA is TGTGCCAGCAGCTGGGGGACCGAACAGCCCCAGCATTTT. Translation: CASSWGTEQPQHF.

CDR3 in amino acids: CASSLDFLRVSLISGANVLTF. In nucleotides, the CDR3 is TGCGCCAGCAGCTTGGATTTTTTGAGGGTCAGCCTAATCTCTGGGGCCAACGTCCTGACTTTC. V usage is TRBV5-1 and J usage is TRBJ2-6; tentative D call: TRBD2 (5 bases). Germline assignment: CDR1 SGHRS and CDR2 YFSETQ. CDR3 length: 21 residues. The V gene lost 0 bases and the J gene lost 0 bases, with 22 bases spanning the gap.

The chain uses TRBV5-1 and TRBJ2-4; TRBD2 matches 13 bases. Germline values: CDR1 SGHRS, CDR2 YFSETQ. The V and J ends lost 4 bases and 0 bases, in that order; junction bases with no gene match: 13. The CDR3 sequence is 20 residues long. The CDR3 nucleotides read TGCGCCAGCAGCCGTACTCCGGGACTAGCGGGGCAAATAGCCAAAAACATTCAGTACTTC. It is translated as CASSRTPGLAGQIAKNIQYF.

A few counts support this clonotype. V gene TRBV28 combines with J gene TRBJ2-1, with D maybe TRBD2 (5 bases). This CDR3 spans 16 amino acids. V gave up 6 bases and J gave up 3 bases, with 18 bases separating them. In germline, CDR1 is MDHEN, CDR2 SYDVKM. The CDR3 is CASSPLWSGDYNEQFF. The CDR3 coding sequence is TGTGCCAGCAGCCCCCTCTGGAGCGGTGACTACAATGAGCAGTTCTTC.

The rearrangement joins TRBV6-2 or TRBV6-3 to TRBJ2-6; TRBD1 agrees at 12 bases. V trimming: 0 bases; J trimming: 1 base; junction bases outside the gene matches: 13. Germline CDR1 and CDR2: MNHEY and SVGEGT. This CDR3 has 22 residues. The DNA of the CDR3 is TGTGCCAGCAGTTACTCGGTGGGACCACCGGGACAGGGGGCTTCTGGGGCCAACGTCCTGACTTTC. This encodes CASSYSVGPPGQGASGANVLTF.

The chain has TRBV7-6 and TRBJ2-5; D is undetermined. CDR1 is SGHVS and CDR2 is FNYEAQ in the germline V gene. Trimming shortened V by 5 bases and J by 4 bases, and 14 bases separated the two germline ends. The CDR3 loop spans 14 amino acids. The CDR3 DNA follows: TGTGCCAGCAGCCCCCGAGCCACAGCAGAGACCCAGTACTTC. It codes for CASSPRATAETQYF.

This chain connects TRBV5-1 to TRBJ2-7; D possibly uses TRBD1 or TRBD2 (5 bases each). Looked up from germline, CDR1 is SGHRS and CDR2 is YFSETQ. V gave up 4 bases and J gave up 7 bases, with 18 bases separating them. There are 14 residues in the CDR3. As DNA, the CDR3 is TGCGCCAGCAGCCCCGGGACCGGACTTTTTGAGCAGTACTTC. It is translated as CASSPGTGLFEQYF. The whole variable domain, filled in from reference TRBV5-1 and TRBJ2-7, reads KAGVTQTPRYLIKTRGQQVTLSCSPISGHRSVSWYQQTPGQGLQFLFEYFSETQRNKGNFPGRFSGRQFSNSRSEMNVSTLELGDSALYLCASSPGTGLFEQYFGPGTRLTVT.

This clonotype was detected only a few times. The chain uses TRBV5-1 and TRBJ2-1; D gene ambiguous. The CDR3 sequence is 15 residues long. Germline values: CDR1 SGHRS, CDR2 YFSETQ. Trimming shortened V by 5 bases and J by 4 bases, and 16 bases separated the two germline ends. In DNA, the CDR3 is TGCGCCAGCAGATCCGTCGGCGGTCCATACAATGAGCAGTTCTTC. This translates into CASRSVGGPYNEQFF.

This clonotype was picked up a small number of times. The rearrangement uses TRBV27 and TRBJ2-1; 12 nucleotides agree with TRBD2. V was clipped by 6 bases and J by 6 bases; unmatched bases: 3. There are 14 residues in the CDR3. CDR1 and CDR2 (germline): MNHEY, SMNVEV (reference sequence). In nucleotides, the CDR3 is TGTGCCAGCAGCGGACTAGCGGGGAGCAATGAGCAGTTCTTC. This gives the protein CASSGLAGSNEQFF.

The chain couples TRBV7-9 to TRBJ1-2; tentatively, D is TRBD1 (5 bases). The length of the CDR3 is 16 residues. The germline gives CDR1 SEHNR, CDR2 FQNEAQ (reference sequence). Trimming took 5 bases from V and 2 from J, leaving 18 bases between them. The CDR3 sequence: CASSPLAGPGNYGYTF. The CDR3 DNA reads as TGTGCCAGCAGCCCTCTGGCAGGGCCAGGGAACTATGGCTACACCTTC.

This clonotype was detected a few times. Compared with germline, one end of the junction differs, possibly owing to a read error. The chain couples TRBV7-2 to TRBJ1-6; D uncertain. The CDR3 consists of 14 residues. The germline gives CDR1 SGHTA, CDR2 FQGNSA. CDR3 in amino acids: CANSLGFEGSPLHF. In DNA, the CDR3 is TGTGCCAACAGCTTAGGTTTCGAGGGTTCACCCCTCCACTTT.

The chain carries TRBV25-1 and TRBJ2-5; TRBD2 matches at 9 bases. This CDR3 comprises 17 residues. Germline CDR1 MGHDK, CDR2 SYGVNS. The V and J ends lost 4 bases and 6 bases, in that order; junction bases with no gene match: 15. CDR3 amino acids: CASSATGLARTLKTQYF. CDR3 sequence (DNA): TGTGCCAGCAGTGCCACCGGACTAGCGAGAACCCTAAAGACCCAGTACTTC.

This chain uses TRBV18 with TRBJ1-3; D perhaps matches TRBD1 (6 bases). Trimming removed 5 bases from V and 2 bases from J, with 22 bases in between. Germline V gene sequence: CDR1 KGHSH, CDR2 LQKENI. This CDR3 is 18 amino acids long. CDR3 in DNA: TGTGCCAGCTCAGCGACTTACCACCAACAGGGACCTGGAAACACCATATATTTT. Its translation is CASSATYHQQGPGNTIYF.

A few counts support this clonotype. The gene calls are TRBV11-2 and TRBJ2-2, with 7 bases fitting TRBD2. V lost 2 bases to trimming and J lost 7 bases; unmatched junction nucleotides: 10. CDR3 length equals 16 residues. CDR1 and CDR2 (germline): SGHAT, FQNNGV. The CDR3 sequence is CASSLRDGRSNGELFF. The CDR3 DNA reads as TGTGCCAGCAGCTTACGGGACGGGAGGAGTAACGGGGAGCTGTTTTTT.

This clonotype was seen only a few times. The chain employs TRBV9 and TRBJ2-7; tentatively, D is TRBD1 (5 bases). CDR1 and CDR2 from the germline V gene are SGDLS and YYNGEE. The germline V and J ends were trimmed by 0 bases and 6 bases, with 7 bases remaining between them. The length of the CDR3 is 12 residues. For the CDR3, the DNA is TGTGCCAGCAGCGTAGGACAGTCCGAGCAGTACTTC. It translates to CASSVGQSEQYF.

This clonotype was recorded a few times. The rearrangement joins TRBV24-1 to TRBJ1-5; possibly TRBD1 for D (5 bases). The CDR3 runs to 14 residues. Trimming removed 9 bases from V and 4 bases from J, with 15 bases in between. CDR1 is KGHDR and CDR2 is SFDVKD in the germline V gene. CDR3 in amino acids: CATSRDGGNQPQHF. The CDR3 nucleotides read TGTGCCACCTCCCGGGACGGTGGAAATCAGCCCCAGCATTTT.

This clonotype came up a few times. The chain combines TRBV7-7 with TRBJ2-5; D assignment may be TRBD1 or TRBD2 (5 bases each). Trimming removed 6 bases from V and 7 bases from J, with 18 bases in between. The length of the CDR3 is 14 residues. Looked up from germline, CDR1 is SSHAT and CDR2 is FNYEAQ (reference sequence). CDR3 DNA: TGTGCCAGCAGACCCGGGACGGCCTGGGGGACCCAGTACTTC. Its translation: CASRPGTAWGTQYF.

The chain links TRBV11-2 to TRBJ2-1; possibly TRBD1 or TRBD2 for D (5 bases each). CDR1 is SGHAT and CDR2 is FQNNGV in the germline V gene. The ends were cut back, 3 bases at V and 8 bases at J, with 17 bases in the middle. The CDR3 is made up of 15 amino acids. CDR3 loop: CASSFSAGWGDEQFF. The DNA of the CDR3 is TGTGCCAGCAGCTTTTCGGCGGGTTGGGGCGATGAGCAGTTCTTC.

The V call is TRBV12-5, the J call TRBJ2-2; 8 nucleotides match TRBD2. Trimming removed 8 bases from V and 0 bases from J; junction bases left unmatched: 5. This CDR3 is 15 amino acids long. Germline V CDR1 and CDR2: LGHNT, FRNRAP. The CDR3 DNA follows: TGTGCTAGTCGCGGGGGGACAACGAACACCGGGGAGCTGTTTTTT. It specifies CASRGGTTNTGELFF.

The V and J genes are TRBV15 and TRBJ2-1; 12 bases line up with TRBD2. Trimming removed 8 bases from V and 4 bases from J; junction bases left unmatched: 6. The CDR3 is made up of 15 amino acids. Germline CDR1 reads LNHNV; CDR2 reads YYDKDF (reference sequence). CDR3 bases: TGTGCCACCGCTAGCGGGAGGGAGGGATACAATGAGCAGTTCTTC. This encodes CATASGREGYNEQFF.

This clonotype was counted only a few times. This chain connects TRBV12-3 or TRBV12-4 to TRBJ2-3; TRBD2 is a possible D gene (5 bases). Deletions cut 2 bases from V and 6 bases from J, with 6 bases between. The CDR3 covers 12 residues. The CDR3 nucleotides read TGTGCCAGCAGTTTAAGGGAGGATACGCAGTATTTT. This sequence encodes CASSLREDTQYF.

This clonotype was seen at least ten times. The J gene is TRBJ1-1, the V gene TRBV5-1; no clear D. This CDR3 comprises 12 residues. Germline values: CDR1 SGHRS, CDR2 YFSETQ. The V end lost 6 bases, the J end lost 1 base, and 7 bases lay between the germline ends. This chain's CDR3 is CASTGGNTEAFF. The CDR3 DNA follows: TGCGCCAGCACTGGCGGGAACACTGAAGCTTTCTTT.

Many counts were recorded for this clonotype. This chain uses TRBV18 with TRBJ2-7; D is tentatively TRBD1 or TRBD2 (5 bases each). Germline CDR1 and CDR2: KGHSH and LQKENI. This CDR3 comprises 13 residues. Trimming removed 8 bases from V and 3 bases from J, with 14 bases in between. CDR3 nucleotide sequence: TGTGCCAGCAGTCCCGGGACGGACTACGAGCAGTACTTC. This sequence encodes CASSPGTDYEQYF.

The rearrangement uses TRBV4-1 and TRBJ2-1; the match to TRBD2 covers 14 bases. The germline gives CDR1 MGHRA, CDR2 YSYEKL. With 1 base clipped from V and 1 base from J, the junction kept 0 bases outside the gene matches. The CDR3 contains 17 residues. The CDR3 spells CASSQGLAGGSYNEQFF. The CDR3 nucleotides are TGCGCCAGCAGCCAAGGACTAGCGGGGGGGTCCTACAATGAGCAGTTCTTC.

This clonotype was seen at least ten times. The rearrangement joins TRBV29-1 to TRBJ2-1; unclear D gene. The ends were cut back, 6 bases at V and 7 bases at J, with 19 bases in the middle. Germline-derived CDR1 and CDR2 are SQVTM and ANQGSEA. The CDR3 contains 14 residues. The CDR3 nucleotides are TGCAGCGTCCGTCCGGGCCTAACAACAAATGAGCAGTTCTTC. This gives the protein CSVRPGLTTNEQFF.

This chain joins TRBV7-9 and TRBJ2-2, with 7 bases lining up with TRBD1. J gave up 0 bases and V 4 bases, and 5 bases lay outside the gene matches. The CDR3 consists of 16 residues. Germline CDR1 and CDR2: SEHNR and FQNEAQ (reference sequence). CDR3 protein: CASSSQGTANTGELFF. In DNA, the CDR3 is TGTGCCAGCAGCTCACAGGGGACCGCGAACACCGGGGAGCTGTTTTTT.

This clonotype has a count of ten or more. The CDR3 loop reads CASSLGYNYQYEQYF. The CDR3 region has the DNA TGTGCCAGCAGCTTAGGGTACAACTACCAGTACGAGCAGTACTTC. This chain joins TRBV7-2 and TRBJ2-7; D is ambiguous. Germline V gives CDR1 SGHTA, CDR2 FQGNSA. The CDR3 runs 15 residues. Deletions cut 1 base from V and 4 bases from J, with 14 bases between.